These 16 T cell receptor beta chains came from one sample sequenced in a study of cytomegalovirus exposure and HLA in healthy donors. The PCR used 60 Vbeta and 13 Jbeta primers. Profiling relied on immunoSEQ multiplex PCR, and the TCRdb table lists in-frame clones only, not all of them. This sample yields over 100,000 clones, of which over 8% are seen a single time; less than 7% belongs to the top ten. The sample was PBMCs. Receptors originate from a man aged 35 to 55 in good health and CMV-seronegative.

This clone appeared a few times. V is TRBV9 and J is TRBJ1-4; D is possibly TRBD1 (6 bases). V was shortened by 0 bases and J by 8 bases, with 14 bases between the two germline ends. CDR3 length: 15 residues. Germline-derived CDR1 and CDR2 are SGDLS and YYNGEE. Here the CDR3 reads CASSVGPGEEEKLFF. In nucleotides, the CDR3 is TGTGCCAGCAGCGTAGGTCCAGGGGAAGAGGAAAAACTGTTTTTT.

The chain has TRBV5-8 and TRBJ2-1; D may be TRBD1 (6 bases). The V and J ends lost 2 bases and 0 bases respectively, with 9 bases between them. CDR1 is SGHTS, CDR2 YDEGEE, per germline. The CDR3 contains 15 residues. The CDR3 bases are TGTGCCAGCAGCTTTACAGGGAGCTCCTACAATGAGCAGTTCTTC. Residues: CASSFTGSSYNEQFF.

This chain uses TRBV18 with TRBJ2-7; 7 bases match TRBD1. V lost 0 bases to trimming and J lost 1 base; unmatched junction nucleotides: 3. This CDR3 has 15 amino acids. Germline V gene data show CDR1 as KGHSH and CDR2 as LQKENI. CDR3 coding DNA: TGTGCCAGCTCACCACCGAGGACAGGTTCCTACGAGCAGTACTTC. It is translated as CASSPPRTGSYEQYF.

The chain employs TRBV7-6 and TRBJ1-6; 8 bases line up with TRBD1. Trimming cost V 0 bases and J 8 bases; bases outside gene matches: 3. CDR1 and CDR2 (germline): SGHVS, FNYEAQ. The CDR3 is made up of 15 amino acids. The CDR3 DNA follows: TGTGCCAGCAGCTTAGCGACAGGGGCGGATTCACCCCTCCACTTT. Protein: CASSLATGADSPLHF.

Only a few counts were recorded for this clone. The chain has TRBV28 and TRBJ1-2; maybe TRBD1 (5 bases). The V and J ends lost 7 bases and 4 bases respectively, with 16 bases between them. Germline V gene lookup returns CDR1 MDHEN and CDR2 SYDVKM. The CDR3 totals 14 residues. The CDR3 DNA is TGTGCCAGCACTATGGGGGGGTACGGCTATGGCTACACCTTC. Translated, it gives CASTMGGYGYGYTF.

This clone occurred a few times. One end of the junction fails to match germline, which may point to a read error. Other DNA sequences in this sample translate to the same CDR3. This CDR3 reads CATKGTSGPQETQYF. The CDR3 DNA follows: TGTGCCACTAAGGGGACTAGCGGCCCCCAAGAGACCCAATACTTC. This chain connects TRBV19 to TRBJ2-5; 11 bases fit TRBD2. CDR1 and CDR2 (germline): LNHDA, SQIVND (reference sequence). The CDR3 has 15 amino acids.

The sample holds a few counts of this clone. The rearrangement joins TRBV9 to TRBJ2-1, with 12 bases fitting TRBD2. The germline V gene encodes CDR1 SGDLS and CDR2 YYNGEE. This CDR3 is built from 16 residues. V shed 4 bases, J shed 12 bases, and the junction held 14 bases outside the gene matches. The CDR3 DNA follows: TGTGCCAGCAGCCAACCACTAGCGGGGGGCGGAGATGGGCAGTTCTTC. As protein: CASSQPLAGGGDGQFF.

This clone came up a few times. This chain links TRBV7-9 with TRBJ2-3, with a tentative D call TRBD1 (5 bases). Germline V gene sequence: CDR1 SEHNR, CDR2 FQNEAQ (reference sequence). This CDR3 has 14 amino acids. V gave up 5 bases and J gave up 1 base, with 10 bases separating them. CDR3 region: CASSPIRGTDTQYF. Here the CDR3 DNA reads TGTGCCAGCAGCCCCATCAGGGGCACAGATACGCAGTATTTT.

The sample holds one count of this clone. The chain has TRBV5-5 and TRBJ1-4; 11 bases align to TRBD1. CDR3 length: 16 amino acids. Germline V CDR1 and CDR2: SGHKS, YYEKEE (reference sequence). The J segment lost 7 bases and the V segment lost 0 bases, leaving 5 bases of the junction unmatched. The CDR3 DNA reads TGTGCCAGCAGCTTGGCCCCGGACAGGGGGCTTGAAAAACTGTTTTTT. Its protein is CASSLAPDRGLEKLFF.

DNA of the CDR3: TGTGCCAGCAGCCATCCGACTAGCGGGGGCATCTCCTACAATGAGCAGTTCTTC. The encoded protein is CASSHPTSGGISYNEQFF. J is TRBJ2-1 and V is TRBV7-6; 12 bases are a match to TRBD2. CDR1 and CDR2 from the germline V gene are SGHVS and FNYEAQ. Trimming took 5 bases from V and 0 from J; bases not matched to a gene: 8. This CDR3 is 18 amino acids long.

This clone appeared a few times. In the same sample, other DNA sequences code for this CDR3. DNA for the CDR3: TGCAGCGCTGGATCTGGGGCCGGAGCGGGGACCCAGTACTTC. Amino acids: CSAGSGAGAGTQYF. V and J are TRBV29-1 and TRBJ2-5; TRBD2 might be the D (6 bases). Between the trimmed V and J ends, which lost 7 bases and 7 bases, there was a span of 22 bases. Germline loops: CDR1 SQVTM, CDR2 ANQGSEA. This CDR3 is 14 amino acids long.

The rearrangement uses TRBV4-2 and TRBJ2-1; TRBD2 matches 9 bases. Trimming removed 0 bases from V and 0 bases from J; junction bases left unmatched: 3. Germline CDR1 is LGHNA and CDR2 is YNFKEQ. The CDR3 is 17 residues long. The CDR3 loop is CASSQDSSGASYNEQFF. CDR3 nucleotides: TGTGCCAGCAGCCAAGACTCTAGCGGGGCCTCCTACAATGAGCAGTTCTTC.

This clone was detected only a few times. V gene TRBV9 combines with J gene TRBJ1-2; 8 bases are shared with TRBD1. The CDR3 covers 13 residues. Per germline, CDR1 SGDLS and CDR2 YYNGEE. The V segment lost 6 bases and the J segment 8 bases; nucleotides outside the gene matches: 9. DNA of the CDR3: TGTGCCAGCACCTCAGGGGGCGCCGGCGGCTACACCTTC. It encodes CASTSGGAGGYTF.

The chain carries TRBV7-9 and TRBJ2-7, with 8 bases aligning to TRBD2. The CDR3 sequence is 12 residues long. Germline CDR1 reads SEHNR; CDR2 reads FQNEAQ (reference sequence). V lost 5 bases, J lost 4 bases, and 1 base stayed unmatched. This CDR3 reads CASSRLAYEQYF. The CDR3 DNA sequence: TGTGCCAGCAGCAGACTAGCGTACGAGCAGTACTTC.

The chain recombines TRBV5-1 with TRBJ2-2, with 11 bases matching TRBD2. Trimming removed 0 bases from V and 1 base from J; junction bases left unmatched: 2. The CDR3 covers 17 residues. Germline V gene sequence: CDR1 SGHRS, CDR2 YFSETQ. In DNA, the CDR3 is TGCGCCAGCAGCTTGGGGACTAGCGGGCTGAACACCGGGGAGCTGTTTTTT. It translates to CASSLGTSGLNTGELFF.

This rearrangement joins TRBV19 to TRBJ1-1; 7 bases agree with TRBD1. V was pared by 4 bases and J by 4 bases, with 6 bases of the junction left unmatched. Germline lookup yields CDR1 LNHDA and CDR2 SQIVND (reference sequence). The CDR3 extends over 14 amino acids. CDR3 amino acids: CASSTQTGSTEAFF. The CDR3, as DNA: TGTGCCAGTAGTACCCAGACAGGGAGCACTGAAGCTTTCTTT. Supplemented by reference TRBV19 and TRBJ1-1, the full variable domain reads DGGITQSPKYLFRKEGQNVTLSCEQNLNHDAMYWYRQDPGQGLRLIYYSQIVNDFQKGDIAEGYSVSREKKESFPLTVTSAQKNPTAFYLCASSTQTGSTEAFFGQGTRLTVV.